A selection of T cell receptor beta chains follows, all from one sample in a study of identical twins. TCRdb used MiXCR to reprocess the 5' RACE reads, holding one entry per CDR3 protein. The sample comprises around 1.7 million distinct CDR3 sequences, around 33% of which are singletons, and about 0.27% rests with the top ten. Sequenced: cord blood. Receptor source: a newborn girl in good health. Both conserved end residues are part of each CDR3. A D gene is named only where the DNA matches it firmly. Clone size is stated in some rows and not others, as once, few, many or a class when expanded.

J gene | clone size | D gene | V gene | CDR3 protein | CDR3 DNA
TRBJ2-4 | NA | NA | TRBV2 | CASSHRVFRNIQYF | TGTGCCAGCAGTCACAGGGTTTTTAGAAACATTCAGTACTTC
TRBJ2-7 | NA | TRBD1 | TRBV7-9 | CASSSLGQEVLYEQYF | TGTGCCAGCAGCTCGCTGGGACAGGAAGTTCTCTACGAGCAGTACTTC
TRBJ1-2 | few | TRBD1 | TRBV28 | CASSLWTGGLSGYTF | TGTGCCAGCAGTTTATGGACAGGGGGCTTGTCTGGCTACACCTTC
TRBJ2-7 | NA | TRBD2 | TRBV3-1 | CASSPIWREKVPEQYF | TGTGCCAGCAGCCCCATTTGGCGGGAGAAGGTTCCTGAGCAGTACTTC
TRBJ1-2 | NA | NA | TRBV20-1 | CSAHSGGVYNYGYTF | TGCAGTGCCCACTCTGGTGGGGTCTATAACTATGGCTACACCTTC
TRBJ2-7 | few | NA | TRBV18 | CASSLTSSGVLYEQYF | TGTGCCAGCTCACTCACGTCTTCAGGTGTACTCTACGAGCAGTACTTC
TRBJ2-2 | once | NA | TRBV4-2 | CASSQTRGGTGELFF | TGTGCCAGCAGCCAGACCAGGGGTGGGACCGGGGAGCTGTTTTTT
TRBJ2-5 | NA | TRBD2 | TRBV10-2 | CASSDATSGVYQETQYF | TGCGCCAGCAGCGACGCTACTAGCGGAGTTTATCAAGAGACCCAGTACTTC
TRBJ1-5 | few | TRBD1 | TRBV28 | CASTLHGTGILNQPQHF | TGTGCCAGCACCCTTCACGGGACAGGGATTCTCAATCAGCCCCAGCATTTT
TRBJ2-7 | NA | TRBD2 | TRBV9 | CASSVSPSGFYEQYF | TGTGCCAGCAGCGTGTCGCCTAGCGGGTTCTACGAGCAGTACTTC
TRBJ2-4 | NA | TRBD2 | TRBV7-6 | CASSPGLASFNHLAKNIQYF | TGTGCCAGCAGCCCAGGACTAGCTTCTTTTAACCACCTAGCCAAAAACATTCAGTACTTC